The clone carrying this T cell receptor beta chain was recorded only once. TCRdb keeps only in-frame clones here, not all; method: immunoSEQ multiplex PCR. The table includes more than 40,000 clones, approximately 78% detected once. These data are taken from a study of PD-L1 blockade in urothelial cancer. Germline V gene sequence: CDR1 ENHRY, CDR2 SYGVKD. Deletions cut 3 bases from V and 6 bases from J, with 17 bases between. This CDR3 region has 15 residues. Time point meaning: pretreatment peripheral blood. The chain combines TRBV10-3 with TRBJ1-2; tentative D call: TRBD1 (6 bases). This receptor was taken from a man aged 50-59 years with urothelial cancer. Sequencing was performed on PBMCs, taken around atezolizumab (anti-PD-L1) treatment. CDR3 nucleotide sequence: TGTGCCATCAGTGAACTTCTTGTGGCAGGGGATGGCTACACCTTC. Encoded protein: CAISELLVAGDGYTF.